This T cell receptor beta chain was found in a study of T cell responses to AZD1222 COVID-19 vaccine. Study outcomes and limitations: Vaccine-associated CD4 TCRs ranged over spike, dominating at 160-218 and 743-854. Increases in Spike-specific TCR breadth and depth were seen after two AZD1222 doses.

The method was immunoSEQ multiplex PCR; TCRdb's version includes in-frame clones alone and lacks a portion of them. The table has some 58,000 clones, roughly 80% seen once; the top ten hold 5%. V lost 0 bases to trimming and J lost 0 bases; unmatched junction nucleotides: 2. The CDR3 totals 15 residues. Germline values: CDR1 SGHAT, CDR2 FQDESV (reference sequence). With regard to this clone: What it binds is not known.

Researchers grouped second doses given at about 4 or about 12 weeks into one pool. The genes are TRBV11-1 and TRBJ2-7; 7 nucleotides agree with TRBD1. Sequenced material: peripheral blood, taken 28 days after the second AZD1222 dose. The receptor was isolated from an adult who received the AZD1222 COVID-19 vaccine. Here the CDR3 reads CASSLAPGGSYEQYV. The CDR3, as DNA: TGTGCCAGCAGCTTAGCCCCAGGGGGCTCCTACGAGCAGTACGTC.